The rows below give T cell receptor beta chains drawn from one sample of a study of blood T cell repertoires in COVID-19. The table came from immunoSEQ multiplex PCR; TCRdb's copy has only in-frame clones and leaves some out. The sample yields some 140,000 clones, around 87% seen once. Source material: peripheral blood. Source of these receptors: a man between 70 and 80 years old with active COVID-19. CDR3s include the opening cysteine and the closing phenylalanine or tryptophan. A D gene is named only where the DNA matches it firmly. The listing skips clone size in some rows; elsewhere it reads once, few, many or a size class.

TRBV9,16,NA,TRBJ2-3,TRBD2,TGTGCCAGCAGCGTAGGGACTAGCGGGAGTCAAGATACGCAGTATTTT,CASSVGTSGSQDTQYF
TRBV28,18,NA,TRBJ1-1,TRBD1,TGTGCCAGCAGTTTGACAGGGCCTAACACGAACCCGAACACTGAAGCTTTCTTT,CASSLTGPNTNPNTEAFF
TRBV6-5,14,few,TRBJ2-7,TRBD1,TGTGCCAGCAGCTACAGGGGGCCCTCCTACGAGCAGTACTTC,CASSYRGPSYEQYF
TRBV19,13,NA,TRBJ1-5,NA,TGTGCCAGTAGTGACCCGCAGGCTCAGCCCCAGCATTTT,CASSDPQAQPQHF
TRBV19,15,NA,TRBJ2-5,NA,TGTGCCAGTAGCGCCTCCACAGGCCTCGAAGAGACCCAGTACTTC,CASSASTGLEETQYF
TRBV5-4,15,NA,TRBJ1-1,TRBD1,TGTGCCAGCAGCTACGCAGGGGTTAGGGGGCTTGAGGCTTTCTTT,CASSYAGVRGLEAFF
TRBV7-9,16,NA,TRBJ2-1,TRBD2,TGTGCCAGCAGCTCTTCCCGGACTAGCGGGAGCAATGAGCAGTTCTTC,CASSSSRTSGSNEQFF
TRBV5-1,16,NA,TRBJ2-7,TRBD2,TGCGCCAGCAGCGGTTCCTCCGGGACTAGCGGCTACGAGCAGTACTTC,CASSGSSGTSGYEQYF
TRBV7-6,13,NA,TRBJ2-1,NA,TGTGCCAGCAGCTTACAAGTGGGGGGTGAGCAGTTCTTC,CASSLQVGGEQFF
TRBV6-2/TRBV6-3,14,NA,TRBJ1-2,TRBD1,TGTGCCAGCAGTAAAGACAGGGAAGCATATGGCTACACCTTC,CASSKDREAYGYTF
TRBV5-1,15,once,TRBJ1-2,TRBD1,TGCGCCAGCAGCTTTAACAGGGGATCAGTGGATGGCTACACCTTC,CASSFNRGSVDGYTF
TRBV7-2,13,NA,TRBJ1-6,NA,TGTGCCAGCAGCTCGTTCGAGGGTTCACCCCTCCACTTT,CASSSFEGSPLHF
TRBV6-5,12,NA,TRBJ2-7,NA,TGTGCCAGCTACAGGGACCGCTACGAGCAGTACTTC,CASYRDRYEQYF
TRBV5-6,14,NA,TRBJ2-7,TRBD2,TGTGCCAGCAGCTTAGGACTAGCGCCTTACGAGCAGTACTTC,CASSLGLAPYEQYF
TRBV14,15,once,TRBJ2-7,TRBD1,TGTGCCAGCAGCCAGAGGACAGGGCCAACCTACGAGCAGTACTTC,CASSQRTGPTYEQYF
TRBV28,14,NA,TRBJ2-4,TRBD1,TGTGCCAGCAGCTTGACAGGGGGCGCCAGCATTCAGTACTTC,CASSLTGGASIQYF
TRBV27,14,NA,TRBJ2-7,TRBD2,TGTGCCAGCAGTTTGACTAGCGGGCGATACGAGCAGTACTTC,CASSLTSGRYEQYF
TRBV28,15,NA,TRBJ1-5,TRBD1,TGTGCCAGCAGCCGGGGACAGGTTAACAATCAGCCCCAGCATTTT,CASSRGQVNNQPQHF
TRBV18,17,NA,TRBJ2-3,TRBD2,TGTGCCAGCTCACCAAGGGCGGGAGCCATCGGCACAGATACGCAGTATTTT,CASSPRAGAIGTDTQYF
TRBV27,17,few,TRBJ1-5,NA,TGTGCCAGCAGTCAATTTAACCCTAATTATAGCAATCAGCCCCAGCATTTT,CASSQFNPNYSNQPQHF
TRBV28,16,once,TRBJ1-5,TRBD1,TGTGCCAGCAGTTTAGGAGGGGGCGCGGGCAATCAGCCCCAGCATTTT,CASSLGGGAGNQPQHF
TRBV2,16,NA,TRBJ2-5,TRBD2,TGTGCCAGCAACTTTCGAGGCGGGAGGGCCAGCGAGACCCAGTACTTC,CASNFRGGRASETQYF
TRBV5-1,16,NA,TRBJ2-7,TRBD1,TGCGCCAGCAGCTTGGCGGACGTGACAGGGACCTACGAGCAGTACTTC,CASSLADVTGTYEQYF
TRBV2,11,NA,TRBJ2-5,NA,TGTGCCAGCAGGGGGCTAGAGACCCAGTACTTC,CASRGLETQYF
TRBV28,15,NA,TRBJ2-2,TRBD1,TGTGCCAGCAGTTTTGAGACAGGGGGCATCGGGGAGCTGTTTTTT,CASSFETGGIGELFF
TRBV19,16,once,TRBJ1-5,NA,TGTGCCAGTAGATCTCAGGGGAGAGGTAGCAATCAGCCCCAGCATTTT,CASRSQGRGSNQPQHF
TRBV5-1,16,NA,TRBJ2-3,TRBD2,TGCGCCAGCAGCTTTGGACTAGCGGGAAAGACAGATACGCAGTATTTT,CASSFGLAGKTDTQYF
TRBV7-3,14,NA,TRBJ2-1,TRBD1,TGTGCCAGCAGCTCCGGACAGGGGGACAATGAGCAGTTCTTC,CASSSGQGDNEQFF
TRBV6-6,17,NA,TRBJ2-7,TRBD1,TGTGCCAGCAGTCAATCCTCCGGGACAGGGGATCCGGACGAGCAGTACTTC,CASSQSSGTGDPDEQYF
TRBV7-2,16,NA,TRBJ2-5,TRBD2,TGTGCCAGCAGCTCCCGACTAGCGGCGTCCCAAGAGACCCAGTACTTC,CASSSRLAASQETQYF
TRBV19,14,NA,TRBJ1-2,TRBD1,TGTGCCAGTAGTACCGGGACAGCCTACTATGGCTACACCTTC,CASSTGTAYYGYTF
TRBV5-5,14,NA,TRBJ2-7,NA,TGTGCCAGCAGTCAGTCCCGGGACATTTACGAGCAGTACTTC,CASSQSRDIYEQYF
TRBV7-2,19,NA,TRBJ2-6,NA,TGTGCCAGCAGCCCCTTAATCAGCCCCAGGGTAACTGGGGCCAACGTCCTGACTTTC,CASSPLISPRVTGANVLTF
TRBV2,14,NA,TRBJ2-2,TRBD1,TGTGCCAGCAGCTCGGACAGGGTGAGCGGGGAGCTGTTTTTT,CASSSDRVSGELFF
TRBV7-3,14,NA,TRBJ2-1,NA,TGTGCCAGCAGCTCCCTCCCGACTATTAGTGAGCAGTTCTTC,CASSSLPTISEQFF
TRBV15,12,NA,TRBJ1-5,NA,TGTGCCACCTCCCTGAGGAATCAGCCCCAGCATTTT,CATSLRNQPQHF
TRBV9,17,NA,TRBJ2-1,TRBD2,TGTGCCAGCAGCTTTGGGACTAGCGGGGCTAGTTACAATGAGCAGTTCTTC,CASSFGTSGASYNEQFF
TRBV29-1,12,NA,TRBJ2-7,NA,TGCAGCGTTATAACAGGGTACTACGAGCAGTACTTC,CSVITGYYEQYF
TRBV24-1,13,NA,TRBJ1-1,NA,TGTGCCACCCAGGCAGGGAAGGGGACTGAAGCTTTCTTT,CATQAGKGTEAFF
TRBV12-3/TRBV12-4,13,NA,TRBJ2-1,NA,TGTGCCAGCAGTTCGGGGTCCCGCAATGAGCAGTTCTTC,CASSSGSRNEQFF
TRBV5-5,16,NA,TRBJ2-3,TRBD2,TGTGCCAGCAGCTTGGCGGGTAGCGGGAGGACAGATACGCAGTATTTT,CASSLAGSGRTDTQYF
TRBV28,15,NA,TRBJ2-1,TRBD1,TGTGCCAGCACCCTTGCCGGGACAGGGGGCAATGAGCAGTTCTTC,CASTLAGTGGNEQFF
TRBV21-1,14,NA,TRBJ1-3,NA,TGTGCCAGCACCCGAGCGAGTGCGGGGGATGTCATATATTTT,CASTRASAGDVIYF
TRBV9,19,NA,TRBJ2-3,TRBD2,TGTGCCAGCAGCGCCCCAGGGGGTTTAGCGGGAGGTTGGTCAGATACGCAGTATTTT,CASSAPGGLAGGWSDTQYF
TRBV18,15,NA,TRBJ2-7,NA,TGTGCCAGCTCACAAGACGGAGCCAAGTCCTACGAGCAGTACTTC,CASSQDGAKSYEQYF
TRBV9,13,NA,TRBJ2-1,NA,TGTGCCAGCAGCGTAGACCGGTGGAGGGAGCAGTTCTTC,CASSVDRWREQFF
TRBV3-1/TRBV3-2,13,NA,TRBJ1-1,NA,TGTGCCAGCAGCCAACGGACAGTAGCCGAAGCTTTCTTT,CASSQRTVAEAFF
TRBV27,15,NA,TRBJ2-7,TRBD1,TGTGCCAGCAGTTTGGGGGCAGGGGGTCTCAACGAGCAGTACTTC,CASSLGAGGLNEQYF
TRBV28,18,NA,TRBJ2-7,NA,TGTGCCAGCAGTTTACGAAGTCCGGGGACATCCAAGATCGACGAGCAGTACTTC,CASSLRSPGTSKIDEQYF
TRBV27,16,NA,TRBJ2-6,TRBD1,TGTGCCAGCAGTTTACAGGGGGCTTCTGGGGCCAACGTCCTGACTTTC,CASSLQGASGANVLTF
TRBV5-1,15,NA,TRBJ2-1,NA,TGCGCCAGCAGCTTGGGGCCGGGACTCAACAATGAGCAGTTCTTC,CASSLGPGLNNEQFF
TRBV11-1,17,NA,TRBJ1-2,TRBD1,TGTGCCAGCAGCCTAGCACCCGGGACAGGGAGGAACTATGGCTACACCTTC,CASSLAPGTGRNYGYTF
TRBV18,13,NA,TRBJ1-1,NA,TGTGCCAGCTCAGCGGGATCGAACACTGAAGCTTTCTTT,CASSAGSNTEAFF
TRBV19,14,NA,TRBJ2-1,TRBD2,TGTGCCAGTAGTATGGGCGGGAGGGGTAATGAGCAGTTCTTC,CASSMGGRGNEQFF
TRBV3-1/TRBV3-2,17,NA,TRBJ2-3,TRBD2,TGTGCCAGCAGCCTTCTTGAGGTAGCGGGAGGCCGGGGTACGCAGTATTTT,CASSLLEVAGGRGTQYF
TRBV28,17,NA,TRBJ1-3,NA,TGTGCCAGCAGTTTATCAGGGAGGGATAGGAGGGGAAACACCATATATTTT,CASSLSGRDRRGNTIYF
TRBV19,15,NA,TRBJ2-6,NA,TGTGCCAGTAGTATAGAGAGGGCTGGGGCCAACGTCCTGACTTTC,CASSIERAGANVLTF
TRBV30,13,NA,TRBJ2-7,NA,TGTGCCTGGAGTGTACGCGATTTCTACGAGCAGTACTTC,CAWSVRDFYEQYF
TRBV28,18,NA,TRBJ1-3,TRBD1,TGTGCCAGCAGTCGGTCACCGGGACAGGGTCCGAGAGGAAACACCATATATTTT,CASSRSPGQGPRGNTIYF
TRBV11-3,17,NA,TRBJ2-3,NA,TGTGCCAGCAACAATTCGGGAAGTAGACCCATGGTCCATACGCAGTATTTT,CASNNSGSRPMVHTQYF